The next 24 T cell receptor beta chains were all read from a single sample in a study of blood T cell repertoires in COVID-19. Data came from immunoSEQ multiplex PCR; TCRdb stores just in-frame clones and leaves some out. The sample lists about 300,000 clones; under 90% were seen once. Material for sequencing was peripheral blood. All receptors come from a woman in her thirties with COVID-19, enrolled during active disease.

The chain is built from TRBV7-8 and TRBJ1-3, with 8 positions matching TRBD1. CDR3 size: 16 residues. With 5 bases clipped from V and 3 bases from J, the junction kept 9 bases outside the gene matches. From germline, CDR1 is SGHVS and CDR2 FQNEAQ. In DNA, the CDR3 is TGTGCCAGCAGCCGAGGACAGGGTTCAGATGGAAACACCATATATTTT. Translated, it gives CASSRGQGSDGNTIYF.

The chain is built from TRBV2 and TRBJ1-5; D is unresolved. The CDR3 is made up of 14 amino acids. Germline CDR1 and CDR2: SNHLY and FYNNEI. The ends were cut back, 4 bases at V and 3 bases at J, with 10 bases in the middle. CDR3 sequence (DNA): TGTGCCAGCAGTGGGCAGTCCCCCAATCAGCCCCAGCATTTT. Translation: CASSGQSPNQPQHF.

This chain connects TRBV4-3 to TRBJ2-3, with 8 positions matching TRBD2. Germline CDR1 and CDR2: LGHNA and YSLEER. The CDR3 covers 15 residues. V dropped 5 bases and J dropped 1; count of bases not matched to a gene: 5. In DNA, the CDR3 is TGCGCCAGCAGCTACGGACTAGCCCGCACAGATACGCAGTATTTT. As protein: CASSYGLARTDTQYF.

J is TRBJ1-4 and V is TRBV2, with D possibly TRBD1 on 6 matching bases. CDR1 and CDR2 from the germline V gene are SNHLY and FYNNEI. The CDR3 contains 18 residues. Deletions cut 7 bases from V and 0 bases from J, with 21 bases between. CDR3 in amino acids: CASNRATGSHTTNEKLFF. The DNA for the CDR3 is TGTGCCAGCAACCGCGCCACAGGGTCCCACACAACTAATGAAAAACTGTTTTTT.

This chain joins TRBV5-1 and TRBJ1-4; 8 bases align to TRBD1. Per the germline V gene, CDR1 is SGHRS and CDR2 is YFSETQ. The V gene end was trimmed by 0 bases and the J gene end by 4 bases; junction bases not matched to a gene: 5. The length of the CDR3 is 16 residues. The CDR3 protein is CASSLAGGQGNEKLFF. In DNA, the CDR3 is TGCGCCAGCAGCTTGGCCGGAGGACAGGGTAATGAAAAACTGTTTTTT.

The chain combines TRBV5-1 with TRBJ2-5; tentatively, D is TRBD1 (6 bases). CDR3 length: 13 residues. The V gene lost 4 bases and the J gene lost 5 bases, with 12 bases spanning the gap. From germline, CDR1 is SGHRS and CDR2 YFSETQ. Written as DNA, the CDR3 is TGCGCCAGCAGCGAACAGGGTTCTGAGACCCAGTACTTC. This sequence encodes CASSEQGSETQYF.

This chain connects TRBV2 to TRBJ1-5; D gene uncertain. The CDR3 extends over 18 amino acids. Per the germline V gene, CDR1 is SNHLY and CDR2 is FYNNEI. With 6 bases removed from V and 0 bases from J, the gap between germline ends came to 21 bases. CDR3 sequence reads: CASSRQDRRYYSNQPQHF. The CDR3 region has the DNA TGTGCCAGCAGCCGACAAGATAGACGTTATTATAGCAATCAGCCCCAGCATTTT.

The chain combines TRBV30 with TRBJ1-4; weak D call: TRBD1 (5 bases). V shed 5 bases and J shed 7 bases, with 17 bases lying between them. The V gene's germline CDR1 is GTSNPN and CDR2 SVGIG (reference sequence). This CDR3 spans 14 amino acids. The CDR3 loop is CAWAVGGLSEKLFF. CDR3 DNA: TGTGCCTGGGCCGTGGGGGGGTTAAGTGAAAAACTGTTTTTT.

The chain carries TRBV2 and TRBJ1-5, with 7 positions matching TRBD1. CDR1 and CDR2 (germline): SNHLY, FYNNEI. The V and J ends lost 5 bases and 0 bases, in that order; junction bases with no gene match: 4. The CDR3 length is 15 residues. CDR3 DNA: TGTGCCAGCAGTTCGGGACAGAATAGCAATCAGCCCCAGCATTTT. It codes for CASSSGQNSNQPQHF. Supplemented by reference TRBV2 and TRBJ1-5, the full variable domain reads EPEVTQTPSHQVTQMGQEVILRCVPISNHLYFYWYRQILGQKVEFLVSFYNNEISEKSEIFDDQFSVERPDGSNFTLKIRSTKLEDSAMYFCASSSGQNSNQPQHFGDGTRLSIL.

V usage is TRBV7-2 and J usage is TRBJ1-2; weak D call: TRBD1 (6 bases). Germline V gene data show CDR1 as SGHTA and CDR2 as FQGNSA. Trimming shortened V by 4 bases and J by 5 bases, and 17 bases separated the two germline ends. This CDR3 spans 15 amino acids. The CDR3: CASSSDRWSEYGYTF. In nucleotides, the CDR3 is TGTGCCAGCAGCTCCGACAGGTGGTCAGAATATGGCTACACCTTC.

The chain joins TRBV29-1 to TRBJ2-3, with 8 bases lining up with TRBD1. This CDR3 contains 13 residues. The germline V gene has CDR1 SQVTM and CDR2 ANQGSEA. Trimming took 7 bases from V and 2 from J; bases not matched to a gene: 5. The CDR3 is CSAQTGVTDTQYF. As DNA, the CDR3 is TGCAGCGCTCAGACAGGGGTCACAGATACGCAGTATTTT.

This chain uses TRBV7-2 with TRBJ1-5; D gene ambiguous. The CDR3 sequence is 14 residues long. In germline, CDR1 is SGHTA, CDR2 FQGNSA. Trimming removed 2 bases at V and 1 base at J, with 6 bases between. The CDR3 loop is CASSLSRSNQPQHF. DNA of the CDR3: TGTGCCAGCAGCTTAAGCAGGAGCAATCAGCCCCAGCATTTT.

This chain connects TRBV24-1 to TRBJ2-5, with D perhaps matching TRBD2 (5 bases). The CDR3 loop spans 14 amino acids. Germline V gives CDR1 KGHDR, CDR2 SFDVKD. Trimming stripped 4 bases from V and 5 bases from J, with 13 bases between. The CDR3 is CATSEAGSRETQYF. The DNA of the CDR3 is TGTGCCACCAGTGAGGCGGGCTCAAGGGAGACCCAGTACTTC.

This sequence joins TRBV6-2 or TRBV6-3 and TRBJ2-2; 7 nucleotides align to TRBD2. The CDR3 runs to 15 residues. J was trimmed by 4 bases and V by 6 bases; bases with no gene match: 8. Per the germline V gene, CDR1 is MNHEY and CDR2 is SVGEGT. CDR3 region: CASSHRTRPTGELFF. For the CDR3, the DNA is TGTGCCAGCAGCCACCGGACTAGACCCACCGGGGAGCTGTTTTTT.

The CDR3 spells CASSPRGTSGTETQYF. The CDR3 DNA is TGTGCCAGCTCACCCCGTGGGACTAGCGGGACAGAGACCCAGTACTTC. The J gene is TRBJ2-5, the V gene TRBV18, with 13 bases lining up with TRBD2. Germline lookup yields CDR1 KGHSH and CDR2 LQKENI. V shed 3 bases, J shed 4 bases, and the junction held 5 bases outside the gene matches. This CDR3 is 16 amino acids long.

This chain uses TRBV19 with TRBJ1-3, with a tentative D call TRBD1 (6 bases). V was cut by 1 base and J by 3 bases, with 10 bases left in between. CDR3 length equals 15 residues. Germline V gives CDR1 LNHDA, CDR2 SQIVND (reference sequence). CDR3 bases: TGTGCCAGTAGTATAGTGGCGACAGGTGGAAACACCATATATTTT. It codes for CASSIVATGGNTIYF.

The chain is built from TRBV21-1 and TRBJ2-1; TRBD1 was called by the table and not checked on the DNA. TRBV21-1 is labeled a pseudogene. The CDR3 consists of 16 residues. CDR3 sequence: CASSRRQTSSYNEQFF. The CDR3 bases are TGTGCCAGCAGCCGACGACAGACAAGCTCCTACAATGAGCAGTTCTTC.

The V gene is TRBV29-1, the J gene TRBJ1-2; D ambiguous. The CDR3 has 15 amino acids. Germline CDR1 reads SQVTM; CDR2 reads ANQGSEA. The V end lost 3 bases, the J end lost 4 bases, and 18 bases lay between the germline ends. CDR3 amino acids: CSVDQTSTDIYGYTF. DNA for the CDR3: TGCAGCGTTGACCAAACCTCAACAGATATCTATGGCTACACCTTC.

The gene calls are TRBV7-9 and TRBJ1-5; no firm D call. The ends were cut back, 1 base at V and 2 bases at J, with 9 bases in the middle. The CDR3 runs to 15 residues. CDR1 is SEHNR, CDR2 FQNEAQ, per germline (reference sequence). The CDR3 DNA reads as TGTGCCAGCAGCTTAGGCGGTCTCCGCAATCAGCCCCAGCATTTT. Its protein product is CASSLGGLRNQPQHF.

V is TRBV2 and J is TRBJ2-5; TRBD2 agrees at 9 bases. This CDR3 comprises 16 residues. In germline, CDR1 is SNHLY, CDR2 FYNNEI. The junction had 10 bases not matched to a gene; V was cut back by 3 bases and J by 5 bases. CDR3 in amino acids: CASSDGLAPNRETQYF. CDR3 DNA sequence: TGTGCCAGCAGTGATGGACTAGCGCCTAACCGGGAGACCCAGTACTTC.

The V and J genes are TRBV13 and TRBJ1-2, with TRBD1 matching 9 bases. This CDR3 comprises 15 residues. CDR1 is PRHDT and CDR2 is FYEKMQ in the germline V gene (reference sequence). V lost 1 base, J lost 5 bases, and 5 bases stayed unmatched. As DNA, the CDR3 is TGTGCCAGCAGCTTAGCGGGGGACAGGGCTTATGGCTACACCTTC. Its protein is CASSLAGDRAYGYTF.

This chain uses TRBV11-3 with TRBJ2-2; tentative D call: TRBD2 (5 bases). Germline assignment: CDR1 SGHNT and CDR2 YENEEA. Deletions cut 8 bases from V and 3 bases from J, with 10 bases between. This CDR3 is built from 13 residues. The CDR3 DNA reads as TGTGCCAGCGCCCGGGGAGACACCGGGGAGCTGTTTTTT. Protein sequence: CASARGDTGELFF.

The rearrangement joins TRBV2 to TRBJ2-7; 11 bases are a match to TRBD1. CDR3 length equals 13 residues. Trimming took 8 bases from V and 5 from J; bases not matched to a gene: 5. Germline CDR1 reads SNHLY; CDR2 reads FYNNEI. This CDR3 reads CASGRDRGDEQYV. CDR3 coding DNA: TGTGCCAGCGGGCGGGACAGGGGGGACGAGCAGTACGTC.

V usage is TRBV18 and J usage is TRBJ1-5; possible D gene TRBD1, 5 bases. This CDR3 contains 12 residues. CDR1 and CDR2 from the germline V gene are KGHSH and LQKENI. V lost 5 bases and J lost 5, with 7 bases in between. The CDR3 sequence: CASSTRDQPQHF. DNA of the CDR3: TGTGCCAGCTCAACCAGGGATCAGCCCCAGCATTTT.